This T cell receptor beta chain was captured in a study of blood T cell repertoires in COVID-19. Some clones are missing from TCRdb's copy, which holds only in-frame ones; the method was immunoSEQ multiplex PCR. Of some 300,000 clones listed, 85% to 90% are singletons. In this sample, this clone turned up once. Germline values: CDR1 GTSNPN, CDR2 SVGIG (reference sequence). The length of the CDR3 is 13 residues. With 0 bases removed from V and 9 bases from J, the gap between germline ends came to 12 bases. The sequencing input was PBMCs or T cells enriched from blood (not recorded which). The chain employs TRBV30 and TRBJ1-5; D gene uncertain. This TCR was recovered from a young man who had recovered from COVID-19. CDR3 sequence (DNA): TGTGCCTGGAGTGTCGGGGTGGACGGGCCCCAGCATTTT. Its translation: CAWSVGVDGPQHF.